One T cell receptor beta chain is described in this entry. Authors' data handling: From reference gene primer amplification, estimates of nucleated cell counts were derived. Generated by immunoSEQ multiplex PCR, the TCRdb table keeps only in-frame clones and is missing some. Clone size and V and J calls were adopted from that table, with D and trimming inferred from the DNA. The data show roughly 76,000 clones, with 91% seen just once and less than 6% held by the top ten. The sample originates from a study of blood T cell repertoires in COVID-19. This TCR was recovered from a woman aged 55-69 years with active COVID-19. The sample consisted of peripheral blood.

The CDR3 region is CASIGQGKTEAFF. In nucleotides, the CDR3 is TGCGCCAGCATCGGGCAGGGAAAGACTGAAGCTTTCTTT. The chain uses TRBV10-2 and TRBJ1-1; D might be TRBD1 (5 bases). V dropped 7 bases and J dropped 5 bases, with 14 bases sitting between them. The V gene's germline CDR1 is WSHSY and CDR2 SAAADI. This CDR3 comprises 13 residues.